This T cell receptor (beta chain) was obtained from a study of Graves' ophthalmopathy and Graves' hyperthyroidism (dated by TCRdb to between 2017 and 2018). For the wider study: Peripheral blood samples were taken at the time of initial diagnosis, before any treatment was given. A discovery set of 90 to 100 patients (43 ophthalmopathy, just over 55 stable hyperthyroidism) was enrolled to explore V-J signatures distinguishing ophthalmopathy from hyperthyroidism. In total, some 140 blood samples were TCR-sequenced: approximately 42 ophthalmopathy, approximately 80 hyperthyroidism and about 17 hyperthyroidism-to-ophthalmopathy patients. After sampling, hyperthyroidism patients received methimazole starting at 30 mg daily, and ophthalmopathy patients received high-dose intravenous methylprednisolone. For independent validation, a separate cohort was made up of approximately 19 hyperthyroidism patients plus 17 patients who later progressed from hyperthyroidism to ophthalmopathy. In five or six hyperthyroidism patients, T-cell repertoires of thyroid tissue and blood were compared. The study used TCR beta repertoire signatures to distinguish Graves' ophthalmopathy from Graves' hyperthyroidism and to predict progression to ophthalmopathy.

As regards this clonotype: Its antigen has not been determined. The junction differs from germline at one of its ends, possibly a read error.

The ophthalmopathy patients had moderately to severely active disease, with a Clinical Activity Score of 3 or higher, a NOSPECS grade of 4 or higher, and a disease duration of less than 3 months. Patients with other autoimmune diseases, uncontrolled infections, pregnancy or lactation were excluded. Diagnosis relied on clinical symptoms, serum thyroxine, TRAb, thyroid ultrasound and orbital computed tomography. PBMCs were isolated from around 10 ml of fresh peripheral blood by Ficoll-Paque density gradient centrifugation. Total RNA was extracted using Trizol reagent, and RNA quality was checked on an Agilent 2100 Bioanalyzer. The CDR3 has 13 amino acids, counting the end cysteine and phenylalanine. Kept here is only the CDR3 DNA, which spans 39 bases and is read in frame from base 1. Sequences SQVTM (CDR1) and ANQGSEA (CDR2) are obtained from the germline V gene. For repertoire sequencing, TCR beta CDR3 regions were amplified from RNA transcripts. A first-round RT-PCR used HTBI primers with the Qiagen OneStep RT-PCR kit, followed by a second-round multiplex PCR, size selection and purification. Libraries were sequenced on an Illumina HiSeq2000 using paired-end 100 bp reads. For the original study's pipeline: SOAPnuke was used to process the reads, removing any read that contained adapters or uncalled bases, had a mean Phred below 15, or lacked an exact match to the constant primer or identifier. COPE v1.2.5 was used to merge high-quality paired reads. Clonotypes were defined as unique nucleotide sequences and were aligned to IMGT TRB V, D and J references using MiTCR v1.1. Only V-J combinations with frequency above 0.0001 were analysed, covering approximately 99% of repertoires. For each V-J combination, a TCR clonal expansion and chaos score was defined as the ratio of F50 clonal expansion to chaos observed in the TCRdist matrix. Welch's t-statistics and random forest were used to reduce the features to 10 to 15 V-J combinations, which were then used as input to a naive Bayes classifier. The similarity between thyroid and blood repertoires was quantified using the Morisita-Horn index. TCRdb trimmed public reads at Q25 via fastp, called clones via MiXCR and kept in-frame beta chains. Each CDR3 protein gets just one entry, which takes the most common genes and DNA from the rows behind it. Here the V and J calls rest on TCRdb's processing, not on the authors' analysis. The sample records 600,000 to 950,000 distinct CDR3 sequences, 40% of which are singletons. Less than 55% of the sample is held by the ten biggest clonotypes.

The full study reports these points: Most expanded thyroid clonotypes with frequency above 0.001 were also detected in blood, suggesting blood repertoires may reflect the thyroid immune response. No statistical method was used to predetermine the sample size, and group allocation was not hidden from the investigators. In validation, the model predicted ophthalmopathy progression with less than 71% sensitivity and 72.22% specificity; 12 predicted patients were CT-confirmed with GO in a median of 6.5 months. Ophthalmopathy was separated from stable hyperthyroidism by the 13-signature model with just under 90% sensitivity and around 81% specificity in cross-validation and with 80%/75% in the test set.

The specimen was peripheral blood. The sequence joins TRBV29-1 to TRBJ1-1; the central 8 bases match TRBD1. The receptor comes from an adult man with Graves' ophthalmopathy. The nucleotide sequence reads TGCAGCGTGGAAGGGACAGGCAGTAATGAAGCTTTCTTT. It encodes CSVEGTGSNEAFF.